The clone carrying this T cell receptor beta chain was recorded many times. Its antigen is unknown. These data come from a study of neurological immune-mediated disorders. General study results and limits: The expanded clones of different subjects shared no CDR3 amino acid sequences (suggesting private repertoires in all groups). TCR clonal expansion peaked in HTLV-1-associated myelopathy patients and was lowest in multiple sclerosis patients.

The V and J ends lost 3 bases and 2 bases respectively, with 13 bases between them. Per the germline V gene, CDR1 is KGHSH and CDR2 is LQKENI. The CDR3 length is 15 residues. The making of cDNA relied on 5'RACE with 10-nucleotide random UMIs. In TCRdb, the 5' RACE reads were re-called with MiXCR into one record per CDR3 protein. This table has 90,000 to 150,000 distinct CDR3 sequences, more than 2.5% appearing once. The rearrangement links TRBV18 to TRBJ1-1, with TRBD1 as a possible D gene (5 bases). This TCR came from a woman between 25 and 40 years old with multiple sclerosis. The sequenced sample consisted of PBMCs. The CDR3 sequence: CASSPVWGPNTEAFF. CDR3 sequence (DNA): TGTGCCAGCTCACCTGTCTGGGGACCCAACACTGAAGCTTTCTTT. The variable domain in full, with the rest retrieved from reference TRBV18 and TRBJ1-1, is NAGVMQNPRHLVRRRGQEARLRCSPMKGHSHVYWYRQLPEEGLKFMVYLQKENIIDESGMPKERFSAEFPKEGPSILRIQQVVRGDSAAYFCASSPVWGPNTEAFFGQGTRLTVV.